A selection of T cell receptor beta chains follows, all from one sample in a study of PD-L1 blockade in urothelial cancer. The protocol was immunoSEQ multiplex PCR, while the TCRdb copy is restricted to in-frame clones and leaves out a portion. The sample has tens of thousands of clones, 85% to 90% seen once. Source: PBMCs, taken around atezolizumab (anti-PD-L1) treatment. Receptor source: a man aged 55 to 70 with urothelial cancer. CDR3s include the opening cysteine and the closing phenylalanine or tryptophan. The order of the fields is J gene, V gene, clone size, D gene, CDR3 DNA, CDR3 protein. The D gene is left open where the match is weak. Some rows mark clone size as missing; the rest say once, few, many or name a class of expanded clone.

TRBJ1-1 TRBV1 NA NA TGCACCAGCAGCCAAGATGGGGACCCCGGGACAGGGGTAAACACTGAAGCTTTCTTT CTSSQDGDPGTGVNTEAFF
TRBJ2-7 TRBV6-5 few TRBD1 TGTGCCAGCAGTTACTCTCTGGACAGGGACGACGAGCAGTACTTC CASSYSLDRDDEQYF
TRBJ1-1 TRBV21-1 NA NA TGTGCCAGCAGCAAAGGGGAAGGGGGTTCTGAAGCTTTCTTT CASSKGEGGSEAFF
TRBJ1-1 TRBV10-3 NA NA TGTGCCATCAGTTCTGTCAGGCCGGGGGGGAACACTGAAGCTTTCTTT CAISSVRPGGNTEAFF
TRBJ1-1 TRBV18 NA NA TGTGCCAGCTCACCACCGTTGGCGAACACTGAAGCTTTCTTT CASSPPLANTEAFF
TRBJ1-1 TRBV7-3 once NA TGTGCCAGCAGTTCCACCAGGGTAGTTGGGACTGAAGCTTTCTTT CASSSTRVVGTEAFF
TRBJ1-4 TRBV11-3 NA NA TGTGCCAGCAGCTCCAGTCCAACTAATGAAAAACTGTTTTTT CASSSSPTNEKLFF
TRBJ1-5 TRBV27 once NA TGTGCCAGCAGTTTGGACCACAGGGACCAGCCCCAGCATTTT CASSLDHRDQPQHF
TRBJ2-7 TRBV5-1 NA NA TGCGCCAGCAGCCCTGGGACAACGACCTACGAGCAGTACTTC CASSPGTTTYEQYF
TRBJ2-3 TRBV7-2 NA NA TGTGCCAGCAGCTTATCCGGTAGAGGGTGGGTTGGGGATACGCAGTATTTT CASSLSGRGWVGDTQYF
TRBJ1-3 TRBV28 NA NA TGTGCCAGCAGCAAGACAGTGCTCTCTGGAAACACCATATATTTT CASSKTVLSGNTIYF
TRBJ2-7 TRBV6-5 few NA TGTGCCAGCAGTTATGCGAGTGGGAGCTACGAGCAGTACTTC CASSYASGSYEQYF
TRBJ1-5 TRBV6-5 NA NA TGTGCCAGCAGTTACAGGAGAAATCAGCCCCAGCATTTT CASSYRRNQPQHF
TRBJ2-5 TRBV5-1 NA TRBD2 TGCGCCAGCAGCACCGGGACTAGCGGGGCCCAAGAGACCCAGTACTTC CASSTGTSGAQETQYF
TRBJ2-7 TRBV28 NA NA TGTGCCAGCAGTTCTCCGGGGGTTCACACCTACGAGCAGTACTTC CASSSPGVHTYEQYF
TRBJ2-7 TRBV2 NA TRBD1 TGTGCCAGCATCCGACAGGGGAGGACCTACGAGCAGTACTTC CASIRQGRTYEQYF
TRBJ1-2 TRBV11-2 NA NA TGTGCCAGCAGCTTAGATCGTGGTTACTACTATGGCTACACCTTC CASSLDRGYYYGYTF
TRBJ2-1 TRBV7-3 NA TRBD2 TGTGCCAGCAGCCAACGACTAGCGGGAGTAAATGAGCAGTTCTTC CASSQRLAGVNEQFF
TRBJ2-2 TRBV7-3 once NA TGTGCCAGCAGCTTAGAGAGCGGGGAGCTGTTTTTT CASSLESGELFF
TRBJ2-7 TRBV28 NA TRBD1 TGTGCCAGCAGTTTAGACAGGGGGATTGCCTACGAGCAGTACTTC CASSLDRGIAYEQYF
TRBJ1-1 TRBV25-1 once TRBD1 TGTGCCAGCAGTGCCTTCAGGGGGTCCTACACTGAAGCTTTCTTT CASSAFRGSYTEAFF
TRBJ1-1 TRBV7-9 NA TRBD1 TGTGCCAGCAGCTTAGCAGGGGGCAGGCTGAACACTGAAGCTTTCTTT CASSLAGGRLNTEAFF
TRBJ2-2 TRBV9 NA NA TGTGCCAGCAGCGTAGTGGGGGGGGCTGGAACCGGGGAGCTGTTTTTT CASSVVGGAGTGELFF
TRBJ2-3 TRBV6-5 few NA TGTGCCAGCAGCGCGAGAGGCACAGATACGCAGTATTTT CASSARGTDTQYF
TRBJ1-4 TRBV7-9 few NA TGTGCCAGCAGCTTAGCGGGGGGGGCTACTGAAAAACTGTTTTTT CASSLAGGATEKLFF
TRBJ1-6 TRBV18 NA TRBD1 TGTGCCAGCTCACCGTTTGGGGACAGGGCAGGTTCACCCCTCCACTTT CASSPFGDRAGSPLHF
TRBJ2-5 TRBV6-5 NA TRBD2 TGTGCCAGCAGAAGACTAGCGGGGCTTAAAGAGACCCAGTACTTC CASRRLAGLKETQYF
TRBJ1-2 TRBV11-2 NA NA TGTGCCAGCAGCCTCCTGGGACAAAAGACGGGCTACACCTTC CASSLLGQKTGYTF
TRBJ2-7 TRBV18 NA NA TGTGCCAGCTCACCGGAAAGTGGGGGCCAGCAGTACTTC CASSPESGGQQYF
TRBJ1-4 TRBV29-1 NA TRBD1 TGCAGCGTTAGAGACAGGGGTGGTGAAAAACTGTTTTTT CSVRDRGGEKLFF
TRBJ1-5 TRBV5-6 NA TRBD1 TGTGCCAGCAGCTTGGAGACAGGGCTACCCAATCAGCCCCAGCATTTT CASSLETGLPNQPQHF
TRBJ2-1 TRBV6-6 NA NA TGTGCCAGCACGAGCGTCCCGCCCTACAATGAGCAGTTCTTC CASTSVPPYNEQFF
TRBJ2-5 TRBV2 NA TRBD2 TGTGCCAGCGGGGGGAGGCTAGCGGCTATGTACCAAGAGACCCAGTACTTC CASGGRLAAMYQETQYF